This T cell receptor beta chain was captured in a study of beta chain features in type 1 diabetes. The entirety of the isolated RNA underwent reverse transcription, so expressed TCRB transcripts were sequenced. The data were produced by immunoSEQ multiplex PCR, yet TCRdb's version contains in-frame clones alone and is incomplete. The sample lists around 340,000 clones; around 8% were seen once. The receptor was derived from a woman younger than 35 in good health. Sequencing was carried out using central memory CD4+ T cells from blood.

CDR3 DNA sequence: TGTGCCAGTAGTATCCTTCCGGGACAGGGAACCTACAATGAGCAGTTCTTC. It specifies CASSILPGQGTYNEQFF. The chain joins TRBV19 to TRBJ2-1, with TRBD1 matching over 9 bases. V lost 3 bases and J lost 2; bases outside the gene matches: 8. Germline V gives CDR1 LNHDA, CDR2 SQIVND (reference sequence). The CDR3 is made up of 17 amino acids.